This T cell receptor (beta chain) was obtained from a study of OX40 agonist ivuxolimab in advanced cancers. TCRdb's table, derived via immunoSEQ multiplex PCR, lists solely in-frame clones and lacks some. Among tens of thousands of clones listed, 90% to 95% were seen once. Study-wide points: Both blood CD4+ and CD8+ T cells showed clonal growth by week 6 at 0.1 to 3.0 mg/kg. No determination was made of the antigen specificity of the expanded peripheral T cells.

This CDR3 comprises 13 residues. Trimming removed 1 base at V and 4 bases at J, with 5 bases between. Germline V lookup: CDR1 LGHNT, CDR2 FRNRAP. With respect to this clone: The antigen remains unidentified.

Sequenced material: CD4+ or CD8+ T cells sorted from blood, taken in a trial of the OX40 agonist ivuxolimab. The TCR originated in an adult with an advanced solid tumor such as melanoma, head and neck, liver or kidney cancer. The chain employs TRBV12-5 and TRBJ2-1; D is ambiguous. The DNA for the CDR3 is TGTGCTAGTGGTTTGGGTCTTTACAATGAGCAGTTCTTC. Translated, it gives CASGLGLYNEQFF.